These T cell receptor beta chains were read from a single sample in a study of identical twins. TCRdb called the 5' RACE reads again in MiXCR, with one record for every CDR3 protein. This table holds roughly 240,000 distinct CDR3 sequences, 6% to 8% found once. The sample was also linked to a second study, of yellow fever vaccine responses in identical twins.

Material: CD8+ T cells sorted from blood. The receptors were gathered from a woman aged 18-29 years in good health. The CDR3 runs from the conserved cysteine through the conserved F or W. The D gene is left open where the match is weak. Clone size, where shown, is once, few, many, or a class for clones that have expanded.

J: TRBJ2-3
V: TRBV6-5
size: many
D: NA
DNA: TGTGCCAGCAGTTACGGGGATACGCAGTATTTT
CDR3: CASSYGDTQYF

J: TRBJ2-3
V: TRBV7-8
size: many
D: TRBD2
DNA: TGTGCCAGCAGCTTAGTAGGCGGGAGTGGCACAGATACGCAGTATTTT
CDR3: CASSLVGGSGTDTQYF

J: TRBJ2-2
V: TRBV7-3
size: NA
D: TRBD2
DNA: TGTGCCCTCAGTCGCCCGACTAGCGGGGGCCACAACACCGGGGAGCTGTTTTTT
CDR3: CALSRPTSGGHNTGELFF

J: TRBJ2-7
V: TRBV28
size: many
D: TRBD1
DNA: TGTGCCAGCACCAGGACAGGGGTGGGTTACGAGCAGTACTTC
CDR3: CASTRTGVGYEQYF

J: TRBJ1-1
V: TRBV6-5
size: few
D: NA
DNA: TGTGCCAGCAGTTACTCGAGCAGAGACACTGAAGCTTTCTTT
CDR3: CASSYSSRDTEAFF

J: TRBJ2-1
V: TRBV2
size: NA
D: NA
DNA: TGTGCCAGCAGCGCCCGAGACCGGAGGGTGGATGAGCAGTTCTTC
CDR3: CASSARDRRVDEQFF

J: TRBJ2-1
V: TRBV10-3
size: NA
D: TRBD2
DNA: TGTGCCATCGGGAGGACTAGCGGGGGTGATAGTGAGCAGTTCTTC
CDR3: CAIGRTSGGDSEQFF

J: TRBJ2-1
V: TRBV7-9
size: many
D: NA
DNA: TGTGCCAGCAGCCAGGGAGACAATGAGCAGTTCTTC
CDR3: CASSQGDNEQFF

J: TRBJ1-6
V: TRBV15
size: few
D: NA
DNA: TGTGCCACCAGCACCAGGGTTGGTTCACCCCTCCACTTT
CDR3: CATSTRVGSPLHF

J: TRBJ2-4
V: TRBV7-9
size: NA
D: NA
DNA: TGTGCCAGCAGCTTAGGCCTGGGGGGCTGGGCCAAAAACATTCAGTACTTC
CDR3: CASSLGLGGWAKNIQYF

J: TRBJ2-3
V: TRBV29-1
size: few
D: TRBD1
DNA: TGCAGCGTCCAGGGGGCTTTTGAAGATACGCAGTATTTT
CDR3: CSVQGAFEDTQYF

J: TRBJ1-2
V: TRBV12-3/TRBV12-4
size: many
D: NA
DNA: TGTGCCAGCAGTTCCACCAGGGGACGGGGCTACACCTTC
CDR3: CASSSTRGRGYTF

J: TRBJ2-1
V: TRBV7-3
size: few
D: NA
DNA: TGTGCCAGCAGCCCCTCCCTTATTATAGCGGAGGAGCAGTTCTTC
CDR3: CASSPSLIIAEEQFF

J: TRBJ2-5
V: TRBV24-1
size: few
D: NA
DNA: TGTGCCACCAGTGATCACCAGACACAAGAGACCCAGTACTTC
CDR3: CATSDHQTQETQYF

J: TRBJ1-1
V: TRBV5-5
size: many
D: NA
DNA: TGTGCCAGCAGCTTAGCAGGGGAGAACACTGAAGCTTTCTTT
CDR3: CASSLAGENTEAFF

J: TRBJ2-5
V: TRBV5-1
size: few
D: NA
DNA: TGCGCCAGCAGCAAAAGACTGGAAGAGACCCAGTACTTC
CDR3: CASSKRLEETQYF

J: TRBJ2-3
V: TRBV12-3/TRBV12-4
size: many
D: TRBD2
DNA: TGTGCCAGCAGTCTTGCCACTAGCGGCCCGGGGGATACGCAGTATTTT
CDR3: CASSLATSGPGDTQYF

J: TRBJ2-1
V: TRBV4-1
size: few
D: TRBD2
DNA: TGCGCCAGCAGCCAAGAGACTAGCGGGGGCTACAATGAGCAGTTCTTC
CDR3: CASSQETSGGYNEQFF

J: TRBJ2-3
V: TRBV4-2
size: few
D: TRBD2
DNA: TGTGCCAGCAGTTATCAGGCCAGCGGGAGTGCAGATACGCAGTATTTT
CDR3: CASSYQASGSADTQYF

J: TRBJ1-2
V: TRBV4-1
size: few
D: TRBD1
DNA: TGCGCCAGCAGCCAAGCAGGGGGGCGGCCTAACTATGGCTACACCTTC
CDR3: CASSQAGGRPNYGYTF

J: TRBJ2-1
V: TRBV9
size: few
D: TRBD2
DNA: TGTGCCAGCAGCGGTACTAGCGGCCCATACAATGAGCAGTTCTTC
CDR3: CASSGTSGPYNEQFF

J: TRBJ1-1
V: TRBV4-1
size: many
D: NA
DNA: TGCGCCAGCAGCCAGGAACGGTTAGACCCGAACGCTGAAGCTTTCTTT
CDR3: CASSQERLDPNAEAFF

J: TRBJ2-2
V: TRBV20-1
size: few
D: TRBD2
DNA: TGCAGTGCTGGTATTCCCACTAGCGGGGGACAAAACGGGGACACCGGGGAGCTGTTTTTT
CDR3: CSAGIPTSGGQNGDTGELFF

J: TRBJ1-3
V: TRBV5-1
size: few
D: NA
DNA: TGCGCCAGCAGCTTAGACGGGCCGCGCTCTGGAAACACCATATATTTT
CDR3: CASSLDGPRSGNTIYF

J: TRBJ2-3
V: TRBV27
size: many
D: NA
DNA: TGTGCCAGCACGACGGAAGTCCCAGATACGCAGTATTTT
CDR3: CASTTEVPDTQYF

J: TRBJ2-7
V: TRBV6-1
size: few
D: TRBD1
DNA: TGTGCCAGCAGTGAATCCGGGACAGGGGGCAACGAGCAGTACTTC
CDR3: CASSESGTGGNEQYF

J: TRBJ1-1
V: TRBV28
size: few
D: NA
DNA: TGTGCCAGCAGCTCACTCCTAAAGGGCACTGAAGCTTTCTTT
CDR3: CASSSLLKGTEAFF

J: TRBJ2-5
V: TRBV12-3/TRBV12-4
size: few
D: NA
DNA: TGTGCCAGCAGTTTAGTTGGGCAGCGACAGGAGACCCAGTACTTC
CDR3: CASSLVGQRQETQYF

J: TRBJ1-3
V: TRBV12-3/TRBV12-4
size: NA
D: NA
DNA: TGTGCCACCAGGGGAAACACCATATATTTT
CDR3: CATRGNTIYF